These 13 T cell receptor beta chains share one sample of origin, sequenced in a study of response to subunit inactivated influenza vaccine. TCRdb redid the calling of the RT-PCR reads with MiXCR, one entry per CDR3 protein. The sample consists of about 780,000 distinct CDR3 sequences, less than 20% of them appearing once. The material sequenced was PBMCs from blood, taken 5 days after vaccination. Every receptor here comes from a man aged 45-60 years who received an inactivated influenza vaccine.

This rearrangement joins TRBV7-6 to TRBJ2-3; D ambiguous. Germline assignment: CDR1 SGHVS and CDR2 FNYEAQ. This CDR3 has 12 residues. V shed 5 bases and J shed 4 bases, with 7 bases lying between them. CDR3 sequence: CASSEGSDTQYF. The CDR3 region has the DNA TGTGCCAGCAGCGAAGGGTCAGATACGCAGTATTTT.

This clonotype occurred a few times. The rearrangement joins TRBV7-3 to TRBJ2-7; 8 positions match TRBD2. The ends lost 5 bases at V and 7 bases at J; junction bases unmatched: 7. CDR3 size: 13 residues. Per germline, CDR1 SGHTA and CDR2 FQGTGA. CDR3 sequence reads: CASSDGLANEQYF. CDR3 in DNA: TGTGCCAGCAGCGACGGACTAGCTAATGAGCAGTACTTC.

The chain carries TRBV6-5 and TRBJ2-7; D may be TRBD2 (6 bases). The germline V gene encodes CDR1 MNHEY and CDR2 SVGAGI. Trimming pared 2 bases from V and 1 base from J, leaving 12 bases between. There are 15 residues in the CDR3. CDR3 residues: CASSYGQGGSYEQYF. The CDR3 region has the DNA TGTGCCAGCAGTTACGGGCAGGGAGGTTCCTACGAGCAGTACTTC.

This clonotype has just a few counts. The chain links TRBV5-8 to TRBJ1-5; D is possibly TRBD1 (5 bases). This CDR3 spans 16 amino acids. CDR1 and CDR2 (germline): SGHTS, YDEGEE. Trimming cost V 4 bases and J 2 bases, with 16 bases left between them. The chain's CDR3 is CASSPPGGSGNQPQHF. For the CDR3, the DNA is TGTGCCAGCAGCCCGCCGGGGGGAAGTGGCAATCAGCCCCAGCATTTT.

V is TRBV2 and J is TRBJ1-6, with D unclear. In germline, CDR1 is SNHLY, CDR2 FYNNEI. Deletions cut 4 bases from V and 7 bases from J, with 14 bases between. CDR3 size: 15 residues. The chain's CDR3 is CASSVEGSRNSPLHF. The CDR3 DNA follows: TGTGCCAGCAGTGTGGAGGGATCTAGAAATTCACCCCTCCACTTT. Filled out from reference TRBV2 and TRBJ1-6, the complete variable domain reads EPEVTQTPSHQVTQMGQEVILRCVPISNHLYFYWYRQILGQKVEFLVSFYNNEISEKSEIFDDQFSVERPDGSNFTLKIRSTKLEDSAMYFCASSVEGSRNSPLHFGNGTRLTVT.

This clonotype was seen only a few times. The V and J genes are TRBV11-1 and TRBJ2-3; 13 nucleotides agree with TRBD2. The CDR3 contains 19 residues. Trimming at V came to 5 bases and at J to 0 bases, leaving 11 bases not matched to a gene. Germline CDR1 and CDR2: SGHAT and FQDESV (reference sequence). This CDR3 reads CASSLLRLAGGFSTDTQYF. The CDR3 DNA reads TGTGCCAGCAGCCTTCTTCGACTAGCGGGGGGCTTTAGCACAGATACGCAGTATTTT. The full variable domain, completed using reference TRBV11-1 and TRBJ2-3, is EAEVAQSPRYKITEKSQAVAFWCDPISGHATLYWYRQILGQGPELLVQFQDESVVDDSQLPKDRFSAERLKGVDSTLKIQPAELGDSAMYLCASSLLRLAGGFSTDTQYFGPGTRLTVL.

This clonotype has ten or more counts. This chain uses TRBV11-2 with TRBJ2-5, with 9 bases aligning to TRBD1. CDR1 SGHAT and CDR2 FQNNGV come from the germline V gene. The J segment lost 9 bases and the V segment lost 5 bases, leaving 4 bases of the junction unmatched. The CDR3 sequence is 12 residues long. CDR3 residues: CASSIGTGSQYF. DNA of the CDR3: TGTGCCAGCAGCATAGGGACAGGGTCCCAGTACTTC. Based on the CDR3 plus reference TRBV11-2 and TRBJ2-5, the full variable domain is EAGVAQSPRYKIIEKRQSVAFWCNPISGHATLYWYQQILGQGPKLLIQFQNNGVVDDSQLPKDRFSAERLKGVDSTLKIQPAKLEDSAVYLCASSIGTGSQYFGPGTRLLVL.

V is TRBV11-2 and J is TRBJ1-3; D not certain. Trimming cost V 6 bases and J 0 bases, with 9 bases left between them. Germline-derived CDR1 and CDR2 are SGHAT and FQNNGV. The CDR3 extends over 14 amino acids. This chain's CDR3 is CASREDFSGNTIYF. In DNA form, the CDR3 reads TGTGCCAGCAGGGAGGACTTCTCTGGAAACACCATATATTTT.

CDR3 nucleotides: TGCAGTGCTAGAGTAACCCACAACACAGATACGCAGTATTTT. It yields the protein CSARVTHNTDTQYF. V gene TRBV20-1 combines with J gene TRBJ2-3, with D unclear. The V and J ends lost 1 base and 2 bases respectively, with 10 bases between them. The CDR3 sequence is 14 residues long. The V gene's germline CDR1 is DFQATT and CDR2 SNEGSKA (reference sequence).

This clonotype was counted between two and nine times. The chain is built from TRBV2 and TRBJ1-2; the D gene is possibly TRBD1 (5 bases). The CDR3 is 13 amino acids. Trimming took off 3 bases at V and 8 bases at J, with 13 bases between the two ends. Germline V lookup: CDR1 SNHLY, CDR2 FYNNEI. The CDR3 DNA reads TGTGCCAGCAGTGATGATACAGGCCGGGGCTACACCTTC. This gives the protein CASSDDTGRGYTF.

This clonotype appeared many times. This rearrangement joins TRBV11-1 to TRBJ2-4, with 7 bases lining up with TRBD1. Trimming removed 0 bases from V and 4 bases from J; junction bases left unmatched: 21. This CDR3 comprises 21 residues. The germline V gene has CDR1 SGHAT and CDR2 FQDESV (reference sequence). CDR3 in amino acids: CASSLATGITGRQGIKNIQYF. In nucleotides, the CDR3 is TGTGCCAGCAGCTTAGCGACGGGAATCACCGGCCGACAGGGAATAAAAAACATTCAGTACTTC.

At least ten counts were recorded for this clonotype. The J gene is TRBJ2-7, the V gene TRBV6-1, with D maybe TRBD1 (6 bases). The V and J ends lost 10 bases and 3 bases respectively, with 19 bases between them. The germline CDR1 and CDR2 sequences are MNHNS and SASEGT. The CDR3 length is 14 residues. Written as DNA, the CDR3 is TGTGCCACAAGACCCCGGGACATCTTCTACGAGCAGTACTTC. Translated, it gives CATRPRDIFYEQYF.

V and J are TRBV6-1 and TRBJ2-3; D possibly corresponds to TRBD2 (5 bases). This CDR3 is 15 amino acids long. The germline V and J ends were trimmed by 5 bases and 2 bases, with 14 bases remaining between them. The germline V gene encodes CDR1 MNHNS and CDR2 SASEGT. The chain's CDR3 is CASSPVAGLTDTQYF. In DNA form, the CDR3 reads TGTGCCAGCAGTCCGGTCGCGGGCCTCACAGATACGCAGTATTTT.